This T cell receptor beta chain was obtained from a study of cytomegalovirus exposure and HLA in healthy donors. Whole-study results and caveats: Prior analysis indicated that the majority of TCR beta V segments exhibited productivity approximately 87% or approximately 30% of the time. TRBV6-2, TRBV6-3 and some other V segments were unresolvable in 87-base-pair reads. According to reports, the classifier identified cytomegalovirus status with high specificity and sensitivity. As confirmed in vitro, a few CMV-associated chains were specific for CMV antigens.

A multiplex PCR was run with 60 Vbeta primers and 13 Jbeta primers. The repertoire was sequenced with immunoSEQ multiplex PCR; TCRdb's copy has only in-frame clones and lacks some. This repertoire shows about 200,000 clones, around 79% found once; its top ten account for around 0.38%. J lost 2 bases, V lost 0 bases, and 7 bases had no gene match. The CDR3 extends over 16 amino acids. Germline V gives CDR1 MNHEY, CDR2 SVGAGI. To note about this clone: Its antigen is currently unknown.

The material sequenced was PBMCs. This chain connects TRBV6-5 to TRBJ2-7; TRBD2 matches at 7 bases. This TCR came from a male donor in good health and CMV-seropositive. CDR3 region: CASSYSLAGDPYEQYF. The CDR3 nucleotides are TGTGCCAGCAGTTACTCCCTGGCGGGGGATCCCTACGAGCAGTACTTC.